These 21 T cell receptor beta chains share one sample of origin, sequenced in a study of shared clonotypes between healthy human individuals. CD45RO-negative CD8 cells positively selected for CCR7 made up the naive population, which excluded terminally differentiated effector memory CD45RA+ cells. The repertoire was sequenced with immunoSEQ multiplex PCR; TCRdb's copy has only in-frame clones and lacks some. Of some 2,000,000 clones listed, about 95% are singletons. The sample comprised naive CD8+ T cells sorted from blood. The receptors derive from a man between 18 and 29 years old in good health.

This clone was picked up one time. The chain has TRBV28 and TRBJ2-7; D is perhaps TRBD1 (6 bases). The CDR3 runs to 13 residues. Trimming stripped 3 bases from V and 7 bases from J, with 13 bases between. Germline loops: CDR1 MDHEN, CDR2 SYDVKM. Here the CDR3 DNA reads TGTGCCAGCAGTTTTCTGGGGGCGGATGAGCAGTACTTC. Translation: CASSFLGADEQYF.

This clone was observed a handful of times. The chain recombines TRBV10-2 with TRBJ1-6, with a tentative D call TRBD1 (6 bases). CDR1 and CDR2 (germline): WSHSY, SAAADI. The CDR3 has 16 amino acids. The V and J ends lost 4 bases and 1 base respectively, with 11 bases between them. For the CDR3, the DNA is TGCGCCAGCAGTGCGAGGAGGGGGTCCTATAATTCACCCCTCCACTTT. Translated: CASSARRGSYNSPLHF.

This clone was seen once. The V gene is TRBV27, the J gene TRBJ2-3, with D perhaps being TRBD1 or TRBD2 (5 bases each). There are 16 residues in the CDR3. Germline loops: CDR1 MNHEY, CDR2 SMNVEV (reference sequence). Trimming took 3 bases from V and 6 from J, leaving 19 bases between them. CDR3 DNA sequence: TGTGCCAGCAGTTTGGGGGTTTCTTTCTCTACTGATACGCAGTATTTT. Its protein product is CASSLGVSFSTDTQYF.

This clone was detected only a few times. This chain joins TRBV4-1 and TRBJ1-5; D remains unclear. The CDR3 sequence is 13 residues long. Deletions cut 0 bases from V and 3 bases from J, with 3 bases between. Looked up from germline, CDR1 is MGHRA and CDR2 is YSYEKL. The DNA of the CDR3 is TGCGCCAGCAGCCAAGATTTCAATCAGCCCCAGCATTTT. It specifies CASSQDFNQPQHF.

V is TRBV9 and J is TRBJ1-4; D not certain. V lost 3 bases and J lost 4, with 10 bases in between. Germline V gives CDR1 SGDLS, CDR2 YYNGEE. The CDR3 totals 14 residues. CDR3 sequence (DNA): TGTGCCAGCAGCGGGGCGTCCCTTAATGAAAAACTGTTTTTT. This sequence encodes CASSGASLNEKLFF.

With regard to this clone: A far larger clone differs by one base, so this is likely a read error. The same CDR3 arises from other DNA sequences in this sample as well. The rearrangement links TRBV7-9 to TRBJ2-7, with D hard to call. This CDR3 region has 11 residues. The V gene lost 1 base and the J gene lost 6 bases, with 4 bases spanning the gap. CDR1 and CDR2 (germline): SEHNR, FQNEAQ (reference sequence). The CDR3 sequence is CASSLGVEQYF. As DNA, the CDR3 is TGTGCCAGCAGCTTAGGGGTCGAGCAGTACTTC. The full variable domain, in which reference TRBV7-9 and TRBJ2-7 provide the parts outside the CDR3, is DTGVSQNPRHKITKRGQNVTFRCDPISEHNRLYWYRQTLGQGPEFLTYFQNEAQLEKSRLLSDRFSAERPKGSFSTLEIQRTEQGDSAMYLCASSLGVEQYFGPGTRLTVT.

The chain has TRBV6-1 and TRBJ1-2; D is uncertain. Germline assignment: CDR1 MNHNS and CDR2 SASEGT. V was shortened by 1 base and J by 3 bases, with 12 bases between the two germline ends. CDR3 length: 15 amino acids. For the CDR3, the DNA is TGTGCCAGCAGTGAAGGGGAGGGCTGGTACTATGGCTACACCTTC. It yields the protein CASSEGEGWYYGYTF.

The chain combines TRBV7-9 with TRBJ1-3; no definite D call. The CDR3 is 13 residues long. The V gene's germline CDR1 is SEHNR and CDR2 FQNEAQ (reference sequence). V lost 2 bases and J 4 bases, leaving 6 bases between the germline ends. The CDR3 is CASSLYLGNTIYF. CDR3 DNA sequence: TGTGCCAGCAGCTTATACCTCGGAAACACCATATATTTT. Using reference TRBV7-9 and TRBJ1-3 for the parts outside the CDR3, the full variable domain is DTGVSQNPRHKITKRGQNVTFRCDPISEHNRLYWYRQTLGQGPEFLTYFQNEAQLEKSRLLSDRFSAERPKGSFSTLEIQRTEQGDSAMYLCASSLYLGNTIYFGEGSWLTVV.

This clone was seen just once. The rearrangement links TRBV13 to TRBJ2-1; weak D call: TRBD2 (6 bases). Germline lookup yields CDR1 PRHDT and CDR2 FYEKMQ (reference sequence). The CDR3 runs to 14 residues. With 3 bases removed from V and 2 bases from J, the gap between germline ends came to 8 bases. CDR3 loop: CASSFTGAYNEQFF. CDR3 DNA sequence: TGTGCCAGCAGCTTCACGGGAGCCTACAATGAGCAGTTCTTC.

This rearrangement joins TRBV28 to TRBJ1-3, with 7 positions matching TRBD1. From germline, CDR1 is MDHEN and CDR2 SYDVKM. This CDR3 has 16 amino acids. Trimming cost V 6 bases and J 7 bases; bases outside gene matches: 15. The CDR3 region is CASSSPRTTGLNTIYF. The CDR3 DNA sequence: TGTGCCAGCAGCTCCCCTCGAACGACAGGGCTTAACACCATATATTTT.

This chain connects TRBV4-1 to TRBJ2-5, with D possibly matching TRBD2 (7 bases). This CDR3 is built from 15 residues. The ends were cut back, 0 bases at V and 3 bases at J, with 11 bases in the middle. The germline V gene encodes CDR1 MGHRA and CDR2 YSYEKL. Here the CDR3 reads CASSQEVGGEETQYF. DNA of the CDR3: TGCGCCAGCAGCCAAGAGGTAGGGGGGGAAGAGACCCAGTACTTC.

The chain uses TRBV4-1 and TRBJ2-7; 13 nucleotides align to TRBD2. The germline gives CDR1 MGHRA, CDR2 YSYEKL. The CDR3 covers 16 residues. The ends lost 4 bases at V and 5 bases at J; junction bases unmatched: 8. The CDR3 DNA follows: TGCGCCAGCAGCCCTCGACTAGCGGGGGGTAGTCACGAGCAGTACTTC. Translation: CASSPRLAGGSHEQYF.

The V gene is TRBV7-9, the J gene TRBJ2-7; D is unresolved. This CDR3 is 14 amino acids long. Germline V gives CDR1 SEHNR, CDR2 FQNEAQ (reference sequence). The V end lost 2 bases, the J end lost 3 bases, and 11 bases lay between the germline ends. This CDR3 reads CASSLLGTDYEQYF. The DNA for the CDR3 is TGTGCCAGCAGCTTACTGGGCACGGACTACGAGCAGTACTTC.

This chain uses TRBV11-2 with TRBJ2-3, with 7 bases that match TRBD2. CDR3 size: 15 residues. Germline V gives CDR1 SGHAT, CDR2 FQNNGV. The junction had 11 bases not matched to a gene; V was cut back by 5 bases and J by 6 bases. CDR3 in amino acids: CASSPRTSFFDTQYF. The CDR3 DNA reads TGTGCCAGCAGCCCGCGGACTAGTTTTTTCGATACGCAGTATTTT.

The rearrangement joins TRBV5-4 to TRBJ2-5; D is undetermined. This CDR3 has 14 amino acids. From germline, CDR1 is SGHNT and CDR2 YYREEE (reference sequence). V was cut by 1 base and J by 1 base, with 8 bases left in between. CDR3 loop: CASSLNSAQETQYF. As DNA, the CDR3 is TGTGCCAGCAGCTTGAACTCCGCCCAAGAGACCCAGTACTTC.

The rearrangement uses TRBV27 and TRBJ2-1; D remains ambiguous. Looked up from germline, CDR1 is MNHEY and CDR2 is SMNVEV (reference sequence). With 5 bases removed from V and 5 bases from J, the gap between germline ends came to 10 bases. CDR3 length: 13 residues. CDR3 amino acids: CASSADSNNEQFF. Written as DNA, the CDR3 is TGTGCCAGCAGTGCGGATTCTAACAATGAGCAGTTCTTC.

Concerning this clone itself: This CDR3 is also generated by other DNA sequences in the sample. The chain is built from TRBV2 and TRBJ2-7; 9 positions agree with TRBD1. J gave up 2 bases and V 4 bases, and 0 bases lay outside the gene matches. This CDR3 is 13 amino acids long. Germline assignment: CDR1 SNHLY and CDR2 FYNNEI. This CDR3 reads CASSGQGAYEQYF. CDR3 nucleotides: TGTGCCAGCAGTGGACAGGGGGCCTACGAGCAGTACTTC.

The V and J genes are TRBV7-2 and TRBJ2-5; no firm D call. Trimming shortened V by 4 bases and J by 2 bases, and 11 bases separated the two germline ends. Germline V lookup: CDR1 SGHTA, CDR2 FQGNSA. This CDR3 spans 14 amino acids. CDR3 nucleotides: TGTGCCAGCAGCTCGTTGATAACGCAAGAGACCCAGTACTTC. As protein: CASSSLITQETQYF.

A note on this clone: Other DNA sequences in this specimen translate into the identical CDR3. This sequence joins TRBV4-1 and TRBJ2-7; D may be TRBD1 or TRBD2 (5 bases each). Germline V gene lookup returns CDR1 MGHRA and CDR2 YSYEKL. CDR3 length: 14 residues. V was pared by 2 bases and J by 4 bases, with 12 bases between. The CDR3 DNA sequence: TGCGCCAGCAGCCAACGCCGGGACGGATACGAGCAGTACTTC. It yields the protein CASSQRRDGYEQYF.

This rearrangement joins TRBV10-1 to TRBJ2-1, with 8 positions matching TRBD2. After removal of 3 bases from V and 9 bases from J, the junction contained 16 bases not matched to a gene. CDR1 is WNHNN and CDR2 is SYGVQD in the germline V gene (reference sequence). CDR3 length: 17 amino acids. CDR3 coding DNA: TGCGCCAGCAGTGACCCAGCGCCGGGAGGGGGACTCGGTGAGCAGTTCTTC. This sequence encodes CASSDPAPGGGLGEQFF.

Details on this clone: Within the sample, other DNA sequences also encode this same CDR3. The chain combines TRBV9 with TRBJ2-7; D gene ambiguous. There are 13 residues in the CDR3. The V end lost 0 bases, the J end lost 3 bases, and 7 bases lay between the germline ends. Germline V gives CDR1 SGDLS, CDR2 YYNGEE. This CDR3 reads CASSVGESYEQYF. The CDR3 DNA follows: TGTGCCAGCAGCGTAGGTGAGAGCTACGAGCAGTACTTC.